The next 3 T cell receptor beta chains were all read from a single sample in a study of CD8+ T cells in alopecia areata. As the sequencing template, cDNA was produced by extracting RNA and reverse transcribing it. TCRdb keeps only in-frame clones here, not all; method: immunoSEQ multiplex PCR. In the table there are about 210,000 clones, about 58% of which are singletons. Specified treatment: oral pan-JAK inhibitor, 5-10 mg twice daily. The sequencing used CD4+ T cells sorted from blood, collected at week 4, from a patient treated with tofacitinib. These receptors were taken from a human donor with alopecia areata.

This clone was seen a single time. This chain links TRBV29-1 with TRBJ1-1; 8 positions agree with TRBD1. Germline CDR1 is SQVTM and CDR2 is ANQGSEA. Trimming took 6 bases from V and 1 from J; bases not matched to a gene: 7. The CDR3 extends over 14 amino acids. The CDR3 region has the DNA TGCAGCGTCGCAGGGGGCGAGCGGAACACTGAAGCTTTCTTT. Translation: CSVAGGERNTEAFF.

V is TRBV7-6 and J is TRBJ2-5, with D unclear. The end of the DNA fits TRBJ2-7 better, so the J call may be wrong. The CDR3 totals 14 residues. Germline V lookup: CDR1 SGHVS, CDR2 FNYEAQ. The CDR3 nucleotides are TGTGCCAGCAGCTTAGACCTGAAATCCTACGAGCAGTACTTC. It encodes CASSLDLKSYEQYF.

A single count supports this clone. V is TRBV9 and J is TRBJ1-4, with D possibly TRBD1 on 5 matching bases. Germline CDR1 and CDR2: SGDLS and YYNGEE. The CDR3 is made up of 16 amino acids. Trimming stripped 0 bases from V and 2 bases from J, with 11 bases between. CDR3 residues: CASSVAGGGTNEKLFF. Written as DNA, the CDR3 is TGTGCCAGCAGCGTAGCTGGGGGAGGCACTAATGAAAAACTGTTTTTT.